The 3 T cell receptor beta chains in this list originate from one sample, sequenced in a study of CD8 T cells in Susac syndrome. An amount of RNA that ranged from roughly 0.45 to 1 ug was reverse transcribed with random hexamers. TCRdb redid the calling of the immunoSEQ multiplex PCR reads with MiXCR, one entry per CDR3 protein. This table holds tens of thousands of distinct CDR3 sequences, 93% found once. The material sequenced was CD8+ T cells from PBMCs. Every receptor here comes from a human donor in good health.

V usage is TRBV29-1 and J usage is TRBJ2-2, with no clear D. This CDR3 spans 11 amino acids. CDR1 and CDR2 (germline): SQVTM, ANQGSEA. The V end was cut by 4 bases, the J end by 7 bases, with 7 bases between. DNA of the CDR3: TGCAGCGTTGTCTACGTCGGGGAGCTGTTTTTT. It translates to CSVVYVGELFF.

The V call is TRBV2, the J call TRBJ1-5, with D uncertain. The V gene lost 0 bases and the J gene lost 10 bases, with 13 bases spanning the gap. Looked up from germline, CDR1 is SNHLY and CDR2 is FYNNEI. The CDR3 is 14 amino acids. The CDR3 nucleotides read TGTGCCAGCAGTGAAGCGCCAAGGGCACTACCCCAGCATTTT. This translates into CASSEAPRALPQHF.

CDR3 DNA sequence: TGTGCCAGCAGTCCCCTGGGGGGCGCGACCCAGTACTTC. Its translation is CASSPLGGATQYF. This chain links TRBV27 with TRBJ2-5; D tentatively fits TRBD1 or TRBD2 (6 bases each). Germline loops: CDR1 MNHEY, CDR2 SMNVEV (reference sequence). The CDR3 is made up of 13 amino acids. V gave up 5 bases and J gave up 7 bases, with 14 bases separating them.